This entry lists 27 T cell receptor beta chains sequenced from one sample in a study of blood T cell repertoires in COVID-19. Profiled with immunoSEQ multiplex PCR; TCRdb holds only in-frame clones, not every one. The sample includes about 170,000 clones, 70% to 90% seen only once; the top ten take 1% to 1.5%. The sequenced material came from peripheral blood. These receptors were collected from a man aged 60-69 years who had recovered from COVID-19.

The gene calls are TRBV29-1 and TRBJ1-1; possibly TRBD1 for D (5 bases). In germline, CDR1 is SQVTM, CDR2 ANQGSEA. The V end lost 3 bases, the J end lost 5 bases, and 13 bases lay between the germline ends. CDR3 length equals 13 residues. Here the CDR3 reads CSVERDSGTEAFF. CDR3 in DNA: TGCAGCGTTGAGAGGGACTCGGGGACTGAAGCTTTCTTT.

The V gene is TRBV5-1, the J gene TRBJ2-5, with D uncertain. Trimming removed 2 bases at V and 5 bases at J, with 13 bases between. Germline V gene lookup returns CDR1 SGHRS and CDR2 YFSETQ. The CDR3 runs to 14 residues. For the CDR3, the DNA is TGCGCCAGCAGCTTTTCGGGTCTTGGGGAGACCCAGTACTTC. Its translation is CASSFSGLGETQYF.

This chain connects TRBV5-4 to TRBJ2-3; tentatively, D is TRBD1 (5 bases). This CDR3 has 18 amino acids. Trimming cost V 0 bases and J 0 bases, with 17 bases left between them. Germline values: CDR1 SGHNT, CDR2 YYREEE (reference sequence). The CDR3: CASSLGGRQSSSTDTQYF. DNA for the CDR3: TGTGCCAGCAGCTTGGGGGGCAGGCAAAGCTCTAGCACAGATACGCAGTATTTT.

The chain uses TRBV5-4 and TRBJ2-5; 7 positions agree with TRBD2. The CDR3 is 14 amino acids. Germline-derived CDR1 and CDR2 are SGHNT and YYREEE (reference sequence). The V segment lost 4 bases and the J segment 2 bases; nucleotides outside the gene matches: 5. The CDR3 sequence: CASSLNSGQETQYF. As DNA, the CDR3 is TGTGCCAGCAGCCTCAATAGCGGGCAAGAGACCCAGTACTTC.

This clone has only one observation. The chain combines TRBV6-2 or TRBV6-3 with TRBJ2-1, with D unresolved. Trimming cost V 3 bases and J 6 bases, with 12 bases left between them. Germline V gene lookup returns CDR1 MNHEY and CDR2 SVGEGT. This CDR3 contains 14 residues. CDR3 DNA sequence: TGTGCCAGCAGTTATGAACTTACGTTCAATGAGCAGTTCTTC. Protein product: CASSYELTFNEQFF.

Remarks on this clone: In the same sample, other DNA sequences code for this CDR3. The chain joins TRBV6-2 or TRBV6-3 to TRBJ1-2; 9 bases are shared with TRBD1. The CDR3 loop spans 15 amino acids. Per germline, CDR1 MNHEY and CDR2 SVGEGT. V was pared by 0 bases and J by 6 bases, with 5 bases of the junction left unmatched. The CDR3 loop is CASSYSDRGMDGYTF. The CDR3 DNA reads as TGTGCCAGCAGTTACTCGGACAGGGGTATGGATGGCTACACCTTC.

This clone was detected once. Different DNA sequences within this sample yield the same CDR3. The V call is TRBV5-1, the J call TRBJ1-1; D remains unclear. From germline, CDR1 is SGHRS and CDR2 YFSETQ. The V end lost 5 bases, the J end lost 4 bases, and 15 bases lay between the germline ends. The CDR3 totals 14 residues. CDR3: CASSYPRESTEAFF. In DNA, the CDR3 is TGCGCCAGCAGTTACCCGAGGGAAAGCACTGAAGCTTTCTTT.

The chain has TRBV13 and TRBJ2-7; 8 bases map to TRBD2. CDR1 is PRHDT and CDR2 is FYEKMQ in the germline V gene (reference sequence). The CDR3 contains 15 residues. The V and J ends lost 3 bases and 4 bases, in that order; junction bases with no gene match: 8. CDR3 sequence: CASSFRGGARYEQYF. The CDR3 DNA sequence: TGTGCCAGCAGCTTCCGGGGGGGGGCTCGGTACGAGCAGTACTTC.

The CDR3 DNA follows: TGTGCCAGCAGCTTCCGACAGGGCACTGAAGCTTTCTTT. This encodes CASSFRQGTEAFF. The rearrangement links TRBV7-3 to TRBJ1-1, with 7 bases identical to TRBD1. There are 13 residues in the CDR3. V was pared by 3 bases and J by 4 bases, with 2 bases of the junction left unmatched. CDR1 and CDR2 (germline): SGHTA, FQGTGA.

This rearrangement joins TRBV18 to TRBJ1-5; 8 nucleotides agree with TRBD1. J lost 3 bases, V lost 9 bases, and 10 bases had no gene match. This CDR3 spans 15 amino acids. Looked up from germline, CDR1 is KGHSH and CDR2 is LQKENI. The CDR3 loop reads CASAGGLTSNQPQHF. The CDR3 DNA reads as TGTGCCAGTGCAGGGGGCCTTACCTCCAATCAGCCCCAGCATTTT.

The V and J genes are TRBV19 and TRBJ1-1; D is perhaps TRBD1 (6 bases). Per germline, CDR1 LNHDA and CDR2 SQIVND (reference sequence). Trimming shortened V by 5 bases and J by 5 bases, and 15 bases separated the two germline ends. The CDR3 has 14 amino acids. The CDR3 reads CASSPGGGVTEAFF. DNA of the CDR3: TGTGCCAGTAGTCCGGGAGGGGGTGTGACTGAAGCTTTCTTT.

The rearrangement joins TRBV11-3 to TRBJ2-1; D possibly corresponds to TRBD2 (7 bases). Looked up from germline, CDR1 is SGHNT and CDR2 is YENEEA. V shed 9 bases and J shed 8 bases, with 11 bases lying between them. The CDR3 loop spans 11 amino acids. CDR3 in DNA: TGTGCCAGGGGAGGGGGTGATGAGCAGTTCTTC. Its translation is CARGGGDEQFF.

The chain joins TRBV6-5 to TRBJ2-7, with a possible D match to TRBD2 (5 bases). The germline V gene has CDR1 MNHEY and CDR2 SVGAGI. V was shortened by 2 bases and J by 2 bases, with 16 bases between the two germline ends. The CDR3 runs 16 residues. The CDR3 bases are TGTGCCAGCAGTTACACCGGGGTAGGGTGGCCCTACGAGCAGTACTTC. The encoded protein is CASSYTGVGWPYEQYF.

A few counts support this clone. The J gene is TRBJ1-5, the V gene TRBV15, with D possibly TRBD1 on 6 matching bases. This CDR3 is 13 amino acids long. The germline V and J ends were trimmed by 0 bases and 11 bases, with 11 bases remaining between them. Germline V lookup: CDR1 LNHNV, CDR2 YYDKDF (reference sequence). The CDR3 loop reads CATSREGPGAQHF. In DNA, the CDR3 is TGTGCCACCAGCAGAGAGGGACCAGGGGCCCAGCATTTT.

The V and J genes are TRBV19 and TRBJ2-1; 8 bases are a match to TRBD1. CDR3 length: 15 residues. The trim removed 6 bases at V and 8 bases at J, leaving 12 bases unmatched. Germline V gene lookup returns CDR1 LNHDA and CDR2 SQIVND (reference sequence). CDR3 protein: CASSPGQVGGDEQFF. CDR3 coding DNA: TGTGCCAGTAGCCCGGGACAGGTAGGAGGAGATGAGCAGTTCTTC.

J is TRBJ1-1 and V is TRBV18, with D unclear. CDR1 is KGHSH, CDR2 LQKENI, per germline. The CDR3 is made up of 14 amino acids. V was trimmed by 0 bases and J by 3 bases, leaving 8 bases between them. DNA for the CDR3: TGTGCCAGCTCACCACCCGGGCGGGACACTGAAGCTTTCTTT. The encoded protein is CASSPPGRDTEAFF. The full variable domain, completed using reference TRBV18 and TRBJ1-1, is NAGVMQNPRHLVRRRGQEARLRCSPMKGHSHVYWYRQLPEEGLKFMVYLQKENIIDESGMPKERFSAEFPKEGPSILRIQQVVRGDSAAYFCASSPPGRDTEAFFGQGTRLTVV.

V usage is TRBV7-3 and J usage is TRBJ1-2, with a tentative D call TRBD1 (6 bases). V lost 8 bases and J 4 bases, leaving 17 bases between the germline ends. Germline CDR1 and CDR2: SGHTA and FQGTGA. CDR3 length: 14 amino acids. The CDR3 here is CASGPGGRIYGYTF. CDR3 in DNA: TGTGCCAGCGGTCCCGGGGGGCGCATCTATGGCTACACCTTC.

The chain joins TRBV19 to TRBJ2-7; the D gene is possibly TRBD2 (6 bases). This CDR3 contains 15 residues. V was clipped by 3 bases and J by 1 base, with 13 bases between them. Germline-derived CDR1 and CDR2 are LNHDA and SQIVND (reference sequence). CDR3 protein: CASSITPGESYEQYF. DNA for the CDR3: TGTGCCAGTAGTATTACTCCGGGAGAGTCCTACGAGCAGTACTTC.

The chain links TRBV2 to TRBJ2-5, with 9 bases lining up with TRBD1. In germline, CDR1 is SNHLY, CDR2 FYNNEI. The CDR3 runs 15 residues. The V gene end was trimmed by 8 bases and the J gene end by 2 bases; junction bases not matched to a gene: 9. The CDR3 nucleotides are TGTGCCAGCTTAGACAGGGGGGGACGGCAAGAGACCCAGTACTTC. It codes for CASLDRGGRQETQYF.

This clone turned up a few times. The V and J genes are TRBV7-8 and TRBJ1-1; 7 bases align to TRBD1. Germline values: CDR1 SGHVS, CDR2 FQNEAQ. After removal of 2 bases from V and 9 bases from J, the junction contained 12 bases not matched to a gene. This CDR3 comprises 15 residues. This chain's CDR3 is CASSLTSGQGGQAFF. As DNA, the CDR3 is TGTGCCAGCAGCTTAACTTCGGGGCAGGGGGGACAAGCTTTCTTT.

The rearrangement links TRBV18 to TRBJ1-2; 8 positions agree with TRBD1. Germline trimming cut 4 bases from V and 6 bases from J; bases unmatched to any gene: 10. The CDR3 loop spans 15 amino acids. Germline-derived CDR1 and CDR2 are KGHSH and LQKENI. CDR3 nucleotides: TGTGCCAGCTCACTGGTGGACAGGGTATCCGATGGCTACACCTTC. It is translated as CASSLVDRVSDGYTF.

This clone was recorded many times. V usage is TRBV5-5 and J usage is TRBJ2-2; TRBD2 agrees at 8 bases. From germline, CDR1 is SGHKS and CDR2 YYEKEE (reference sequence). The CDR3 loop spans 15 amino acids. J lost 6 bases, V lost 1 base, and 5 bases had no gene match. Here the CDR3 reads CASSLRAGGSGELFF. The CDR3 DNA reads TGTGCCAGCAGCTTGCGGGCGGGGGGATCCGGGGAGCTGTTTTTT.

The chain employs TRBV7-2 and TRBJ2-3; TRBD2 matches 8 bases. CDR3 length equals 14 residues. Looked up from germline, CDR1 is SGHTA and CDR2 is FQGNSA. V gave up 1 base and J gave up 13 bases; unmatched junction bases: 10. The CDR3 coding sequence is TGTGCCAGCAGCTTAGATTCGGCGGGGGGTAGGAAGTATTTT. Its protein is CASSLDSAGGRKYF.

J is TRBJ2-7 and V is TRBV19; D unresolved. Germline assignment: CDR1 LNHDA and CDR2 SQIVND (reference sequence). Trimming cost V 3 bases and J 0 bases, with 9 bases left between them. The length of the CDR3 is 14 residues. The CDR3 coding sequence is TGTGCCAGTAGTATTCGCCACAGCTCCTACGAGCAGTACTTC. It specifies CASSIRHSSYEQYF.

The chain joins TRBV19 to TRBJ1-1, with a possible D match to TRBD1 (5 bases). The ends were cut back, 7 bases at V and 6 bases at J, with 18 bases in the middle. This CDR3 has 14 residues. Germline CDR1 reads LNHDA; CDR2 reads SQIVND (reference sequence). The CDR3 is CASKGLVGGAEAFF. For the CDR3, the DNA is TGTGCCAGTAAGGGTCTGGTTGGGGGGGCTGAAGCTTTCTTT.

This clone was found once. V gene TRBV24-1 combines with J gene TRBJ1-2, with TRBD1 matching over 8 bases. CDR1 is KGHDR and CDR2 is SFDVKD in the germline V gene. J lost 8 bases, V lost 4 bases, and 8 bases had no gene match. The CDR3 is 14 residues long. In DNA, the CDR3 is TGTGCCACCAGTGACCCGGACAGGGCCGGAGGCTACACCTTC. Translating gives CATSDPDRAGGYTF.

J is TRBJ1-1 and V is TRBV5-1, with D unclear. CDR1 is SGHRS, CDR2 YFSETQ, per germline. The length of the CDR3 is 16 residues. Trimming took 0 bases from V and 4 from J, leaving 16 bases between them. CDR3 loop: CASSLDPGVLFTEAFF. CDR3 in DNA: TGCGCCAGCAGCTTGGACCCGGGAGTCCTTTTCACTGAAGCTTTCTTT.